This T cell receptor (beta chain) was recorded in a study of T-cell memory formation after mild COVID-19. Study-wide background: Each donor largely had its own TCR clusters.

TCRdb analysed the 5' RACE reads with MiXCR anew, one entry per CDR3 protein. The data hold about 270,000 distinct CDR3 sequences, with about 17% observed a single time. This CDR3 contains 16 residues. The V and J ends lost 0 bases and 6 bases, in that order; junction bases with no gene match: 10. CDR1 is MNHEY, CDR2 SVGEGT, per germline. The specimen sequenced was PBMCs or a T cell subset sorted from them (not recorded which). V usage is TRBV6-2 or TRBV6-3 and J usage is TRBJ1-2, with 7 bases matching TRBD1. This TCR was recovered from a man younger than 35 who had mild COVID-19 (a few samples of this study predate the infection). Cell type and time point are not known. This CDR3 reads CASSYSSQTGKHGYTF. The DNA of the CDR3 is TGTGCCAGCAGTTACTCGTCCCAGACAGGGAAACATGGCTACACCTTC.